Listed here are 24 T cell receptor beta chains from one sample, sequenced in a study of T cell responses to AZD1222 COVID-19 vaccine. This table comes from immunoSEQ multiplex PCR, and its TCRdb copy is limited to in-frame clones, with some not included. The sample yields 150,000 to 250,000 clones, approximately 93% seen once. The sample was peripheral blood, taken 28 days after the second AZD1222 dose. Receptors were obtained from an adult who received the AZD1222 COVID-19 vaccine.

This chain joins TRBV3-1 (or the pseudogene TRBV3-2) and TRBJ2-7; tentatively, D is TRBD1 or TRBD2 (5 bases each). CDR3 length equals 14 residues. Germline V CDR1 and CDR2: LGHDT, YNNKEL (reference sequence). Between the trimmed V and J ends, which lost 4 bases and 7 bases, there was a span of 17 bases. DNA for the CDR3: TGTGCCAGCAGCCCCCTTGGGGGATCTGGAGAGCAGTACTTC. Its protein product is CASSPLGGSGEQYF.

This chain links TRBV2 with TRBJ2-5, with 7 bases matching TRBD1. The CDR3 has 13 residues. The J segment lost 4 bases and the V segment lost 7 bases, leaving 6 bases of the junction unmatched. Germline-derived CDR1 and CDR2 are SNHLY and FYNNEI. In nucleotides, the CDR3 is TGTGCCAGCAACCCGACAGGGTTAGAGACCCAGTACTTC. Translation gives CASNPTGLETQYF. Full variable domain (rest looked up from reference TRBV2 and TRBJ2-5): EPEVTQTPSHQVTQMGQEVILRCVPISNHLYFYWYRQILGQKVEFLVSFYNNEISEKSEIFDDQFSVERPDGSNFTLKIRSTKLEDSAMYFCASNPTGLETQYFGPGTRLLVL.

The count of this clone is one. The CDR3 region has the DNA TGTGCCACCAGTCCCGAGGGGGGAGACGATGGCTACACCTTC. This translates into CATSPEGGDDGYTF. The genes are TRBV15 and TRBJ1-2, with D perhaps matching TRBD1 (6 bases). CDR1 and CDR2 (germline): LNHNV, YYDKDF (reference sequence). This CDR3 spans 14 amino acids. Deletions cut 6 bases from V and 6 bases from J, with 17 bases between.

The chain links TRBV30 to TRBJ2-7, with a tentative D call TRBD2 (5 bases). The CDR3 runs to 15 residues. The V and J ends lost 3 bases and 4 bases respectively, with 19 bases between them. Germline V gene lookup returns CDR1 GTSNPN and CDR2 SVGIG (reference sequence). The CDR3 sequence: CAWSLQLGEPYEQYF. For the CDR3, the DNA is TGTGCCTGGAGCCTCCAACTCGGGGAGCCTTACGAGCAGTACTTC.

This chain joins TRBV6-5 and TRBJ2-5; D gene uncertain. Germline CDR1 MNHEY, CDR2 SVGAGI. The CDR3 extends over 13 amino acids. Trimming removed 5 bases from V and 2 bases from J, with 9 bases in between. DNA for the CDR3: TGTGCCAGCAGTCTCAGGTTACAAGAGACCCAGTACTTC. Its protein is CASSLRLQETQYF.

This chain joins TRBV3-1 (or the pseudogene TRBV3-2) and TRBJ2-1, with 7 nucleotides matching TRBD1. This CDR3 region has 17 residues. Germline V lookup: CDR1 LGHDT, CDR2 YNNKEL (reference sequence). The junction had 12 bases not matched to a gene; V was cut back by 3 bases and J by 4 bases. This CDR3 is CASSQLRGQASYNEQFF. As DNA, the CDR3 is TGTGCCAGCAGCCAGTTAAGAGGACAGGCTTCGTACAATGAGCAGTTCTTC.

CDR3: CASSTDRPIGIYNEQFF. The CDR3 DNA reads TGTGCCAGCAGTACGGACAGACCGATCGGGATCTACAATGAGCAGTTCTTC. The chain joins TRBV6-2 or TRBV6-3 to TRBJ2-1, with D possibly matching TRBD1 (6 bases). From germline, CDR1 is MNHEY and CDR2 SVGEGT. With 5 bases removed from V and 3 bases from J, the gap between germline ends came to 20 bases. The CDR3 covers 17 residues.

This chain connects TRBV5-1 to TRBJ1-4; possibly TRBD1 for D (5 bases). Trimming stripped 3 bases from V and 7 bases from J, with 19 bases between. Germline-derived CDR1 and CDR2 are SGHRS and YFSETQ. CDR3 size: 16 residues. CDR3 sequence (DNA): TGCGCCAGCAGCTCAGGGCCAGGGACGGTCTCTGAAAAACTGTTTTTT. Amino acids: CASSSGPGTVSEKLFF.

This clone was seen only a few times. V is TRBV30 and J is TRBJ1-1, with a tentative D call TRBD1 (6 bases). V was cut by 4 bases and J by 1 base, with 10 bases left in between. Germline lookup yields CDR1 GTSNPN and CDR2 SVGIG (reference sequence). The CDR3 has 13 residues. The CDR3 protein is CAWNPQGNTEAFF. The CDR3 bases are TGTGCCTGGAATCCACAGGGGAACACTGAAGCTTTCTTT.

CDR3 residues: CASCAPGTGAHEQYF. The CDR3, as DNA: TGTGCCAGTTGTGCGCCGGGGACAGGTGCCCACGAGCAGTACTTC. This chain links TRBV28 with TRBJ2-7; 8 positions match TRBD1. This CDR3 has 15 amino acids. The trim removed 9 bases at V and 5 bases at J, leaving 15 bases unmatched. Germline-derived CDR1 and CDR2 are MDHEN and SYDVKM.

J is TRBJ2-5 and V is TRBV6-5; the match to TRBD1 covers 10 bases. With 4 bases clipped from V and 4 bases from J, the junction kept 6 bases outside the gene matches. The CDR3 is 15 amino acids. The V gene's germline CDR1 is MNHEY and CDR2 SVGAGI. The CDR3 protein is CASSSWTGGGETQYF. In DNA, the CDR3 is TGTGCCAGCAGTTCCTGGACAGGGGGAGGAGAGACCCAGTACTTC.

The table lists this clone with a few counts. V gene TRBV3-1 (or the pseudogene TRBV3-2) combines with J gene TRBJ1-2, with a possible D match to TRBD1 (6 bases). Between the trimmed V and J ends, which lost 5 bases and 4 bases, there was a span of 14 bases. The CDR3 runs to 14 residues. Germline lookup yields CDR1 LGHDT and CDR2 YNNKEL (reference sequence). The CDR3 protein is CASSSPTGFYGYTF. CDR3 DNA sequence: TGTGCCAGCAGCTCACCAACAGGGTTCTATGGCTACACCTTC.

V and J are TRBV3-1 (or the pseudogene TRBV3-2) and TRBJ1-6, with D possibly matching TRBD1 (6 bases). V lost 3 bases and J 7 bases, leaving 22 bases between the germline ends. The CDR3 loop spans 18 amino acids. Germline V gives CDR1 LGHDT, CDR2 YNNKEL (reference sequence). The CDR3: CASSQQRGQPGANSPLHF. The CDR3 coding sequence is TGTGCCAGCAGCCAGCAACGGGGACAACCTGGTGCAAATTCACCCCTCCACTTT.

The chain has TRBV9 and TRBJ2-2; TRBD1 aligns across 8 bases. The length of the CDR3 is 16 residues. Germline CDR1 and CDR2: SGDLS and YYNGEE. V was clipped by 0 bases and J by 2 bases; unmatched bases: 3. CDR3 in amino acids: CASSVGTGHNTGELFF. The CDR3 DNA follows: TGTGCCAGCAGCGTAGGGACAGGGCATAACACCGGGGAGCTGTTTTTT.

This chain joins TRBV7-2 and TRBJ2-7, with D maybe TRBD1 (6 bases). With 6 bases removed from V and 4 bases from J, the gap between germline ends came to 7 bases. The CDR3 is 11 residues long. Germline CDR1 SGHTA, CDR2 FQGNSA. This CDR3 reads CASRQGYEQYF. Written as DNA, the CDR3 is TGTGCCAGCAGACAGGGTTACGAGCAGTACTTC.

The CDR3 nucleotides read TGTGCCACCAGCAGAAACAGGGGGGGCAATCAGCCCCAGCATTTT. Amino acid sequence: CATSRNRGGNQPQHF. This chain connects TRBV15 to TRBJ1-5; 8 nucleotides line up with TRBD1. The J segment lost 2 bases and the V segment lost 2 bases, leaving 2 bases of the junction unmatched. The CDR3 is 15 residues long. Germline values: CDR1 LNHNV, CDR2 YYDKDF (reference sequence).

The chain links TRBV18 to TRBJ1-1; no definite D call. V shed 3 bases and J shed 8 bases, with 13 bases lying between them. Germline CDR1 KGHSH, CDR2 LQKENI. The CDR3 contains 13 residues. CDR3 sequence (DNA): TGTGCCAGCTCACCTCCGGTCCCTCCAGAAGCTTTCTTT. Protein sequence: CASSPPVPPEAFF.

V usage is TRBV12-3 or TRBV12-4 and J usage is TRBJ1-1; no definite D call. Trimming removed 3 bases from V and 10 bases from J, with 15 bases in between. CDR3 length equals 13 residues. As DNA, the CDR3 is TGTGCCAGCAGTTTTGGGCCTCAGCGGGGAGCTTTCTTT. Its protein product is CASSFGPQRGAFF.

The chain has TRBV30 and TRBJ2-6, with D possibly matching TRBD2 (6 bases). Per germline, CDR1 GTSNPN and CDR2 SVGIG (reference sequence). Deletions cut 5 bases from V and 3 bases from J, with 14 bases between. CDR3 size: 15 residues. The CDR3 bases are TGTGCCTGGTTACACTGGAGGGGTGGGGCCAACGTCCTGACTTTC. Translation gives CAWLHWRGGANVLTF.

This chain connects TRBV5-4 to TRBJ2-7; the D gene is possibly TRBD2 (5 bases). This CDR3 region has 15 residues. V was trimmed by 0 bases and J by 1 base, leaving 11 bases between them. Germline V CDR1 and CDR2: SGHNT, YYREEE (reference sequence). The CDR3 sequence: CASSLAFPGSYEQYF. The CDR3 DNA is TGTGCCAGCAGCTTGGCTTTCCCGGGATCCTACGAGCAGTACTTC.

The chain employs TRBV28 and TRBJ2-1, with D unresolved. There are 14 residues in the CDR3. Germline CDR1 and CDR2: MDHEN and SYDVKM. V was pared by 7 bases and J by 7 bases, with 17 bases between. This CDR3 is CASTPPDPGNEQFF. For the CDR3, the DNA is TGTGCCAGCACCCCTCCGGACCCTGGAAATGAGCAGTTCTTC.

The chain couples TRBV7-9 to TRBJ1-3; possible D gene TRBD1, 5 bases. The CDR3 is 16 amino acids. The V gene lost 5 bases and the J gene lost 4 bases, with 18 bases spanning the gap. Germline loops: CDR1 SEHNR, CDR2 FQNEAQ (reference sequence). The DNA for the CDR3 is TGTGCCAGCAGCACAATCCAGGGCATTAGGGGAAACACCATATATTTT. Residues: CASSTIQGIRGNTIYF.

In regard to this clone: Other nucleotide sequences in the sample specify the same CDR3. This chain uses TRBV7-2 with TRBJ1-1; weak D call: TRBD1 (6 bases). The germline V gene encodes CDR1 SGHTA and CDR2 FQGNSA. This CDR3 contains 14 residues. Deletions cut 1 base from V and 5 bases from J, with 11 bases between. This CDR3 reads CASSLVGGQTEAFF. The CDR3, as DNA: TGTGCCAGCAGCTTAGTAGGGGGTCAAACTGAAGCTTTCTTT.

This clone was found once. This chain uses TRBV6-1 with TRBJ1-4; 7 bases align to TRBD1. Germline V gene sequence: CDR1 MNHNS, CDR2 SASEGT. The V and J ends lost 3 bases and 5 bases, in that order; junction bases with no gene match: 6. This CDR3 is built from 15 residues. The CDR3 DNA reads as TGTGCCAGCAGTGAGTCCGGGACAGAAAATGAAAAACTGTTTTTT. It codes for CASSESGTENEKLFF.